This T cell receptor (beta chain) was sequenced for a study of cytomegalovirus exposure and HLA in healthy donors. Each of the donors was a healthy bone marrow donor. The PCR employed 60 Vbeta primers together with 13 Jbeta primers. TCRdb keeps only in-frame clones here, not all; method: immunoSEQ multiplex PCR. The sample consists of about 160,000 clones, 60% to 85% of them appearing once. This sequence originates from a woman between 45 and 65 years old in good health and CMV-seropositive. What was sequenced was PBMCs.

The CDR3 region has the DNA TGTGCCAGCTCACCGCCGGGGGGCAGCCAGCCCCAGCATTTT. It yields the protein CASSPPGGSQPQHF. V usage is TRBV18 and J usage is TRBJ1-5; a possible D gene is TRBD1 (6 bases). V lost 3 bases to trimming and J lost 7 bases, with 13 bases between them. CDR1 is KGHSH and CDR2 is LQKENI in the germline V gene. The CDR3 has 14 residues.